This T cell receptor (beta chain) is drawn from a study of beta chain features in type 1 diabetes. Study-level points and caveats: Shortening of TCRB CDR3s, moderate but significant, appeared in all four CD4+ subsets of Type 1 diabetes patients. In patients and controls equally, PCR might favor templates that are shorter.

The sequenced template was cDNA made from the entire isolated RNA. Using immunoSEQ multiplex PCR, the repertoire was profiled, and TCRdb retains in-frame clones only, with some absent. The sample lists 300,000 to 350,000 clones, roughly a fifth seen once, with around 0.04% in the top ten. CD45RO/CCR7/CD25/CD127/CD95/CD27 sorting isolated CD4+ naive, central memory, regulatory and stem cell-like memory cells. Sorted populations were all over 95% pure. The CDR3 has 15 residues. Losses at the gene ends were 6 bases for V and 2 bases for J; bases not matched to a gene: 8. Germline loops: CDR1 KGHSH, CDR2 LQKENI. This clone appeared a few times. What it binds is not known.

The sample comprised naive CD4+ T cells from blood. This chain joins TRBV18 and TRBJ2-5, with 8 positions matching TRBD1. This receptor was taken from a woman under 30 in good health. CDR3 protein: CASSRQGAHQETQYF. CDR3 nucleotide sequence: TGTGCCAGCTCGCGTCAGGGGGCGCATCAAGAGACCCAGTACTTC.